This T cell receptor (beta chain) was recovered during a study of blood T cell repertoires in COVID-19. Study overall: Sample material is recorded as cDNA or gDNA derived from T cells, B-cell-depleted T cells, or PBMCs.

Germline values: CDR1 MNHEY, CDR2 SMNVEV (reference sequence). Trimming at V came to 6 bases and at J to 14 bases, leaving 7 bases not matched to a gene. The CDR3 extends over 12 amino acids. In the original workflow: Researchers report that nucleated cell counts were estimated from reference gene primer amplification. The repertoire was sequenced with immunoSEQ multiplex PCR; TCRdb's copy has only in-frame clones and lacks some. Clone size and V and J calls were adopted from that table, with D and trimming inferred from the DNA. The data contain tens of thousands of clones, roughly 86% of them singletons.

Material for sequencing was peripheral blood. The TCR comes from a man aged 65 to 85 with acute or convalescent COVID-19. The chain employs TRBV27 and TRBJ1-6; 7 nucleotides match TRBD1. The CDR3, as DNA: TGTGCCAGCAGCTCCCTCAGGGGGTCCCTCCACTTT. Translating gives CASSSLRGSLHF.